This T cell receptor beta chain was sequenced during a study of molecular identifiers for immune sequencing clone quantification. CDR3 length: 15 amino acids. From germline, CDR1 is DFQATT and CDR2 SNEGSKA (reference sequence). About this clonotype itself: One end of the junction is discordant with germline, which a read error may explain.

MiXCR, applied by TCRdb to the PCR reads, yields one record per CDR3 protein. Of 490,000 or so distinct CDR3 sequences in the sample, approximately 25% were seen once. The sample was naive CD8+ T cells from blood, with Jurkat cell RNA spiked in. Subset defined: FACS-sorted CD8+CD4-CCR7+CD45RA+ naive T cells. The sequence was collected from a human donor in good health. Some libraries in this study had Jurkat cell RNA spiked in. V usage is TRBV20-1 and J usage is TRBJ2-7; 7 bases are shared with TRBD2. The CDR3 is CNARGTGTGGYEQYF. The CDR3 DNA sequence: TGCAATGCTAGGGGTACCGGGACGGGGGGCTACGAGCAGTACTTC.